This paragraph reports one T cell receptor (beta chain). This clonotype was detected only a few times. Its antigen specificity is not known. Base-call qualities are not available, and no considerably larger clone is one nucleotide away. The germline V gene (reference sequence) supplies CDR1 SEHNR and CDR2 FQNEAQ. At the junction V is shortened by 4 bases and J by 6 bases; bases outside the gene matches: 4. CDR3 length: 14 amino acids, cysteine to phenylalanine. Only the CDR3 region is kept as DNA, spanning 42 bases read in frame from base 1. These data originate in a study of blood T cells in healthy people across ages (dated by TCRdb to the mid-2010s). For context, the study as a whole: In model experiments, template switching captured roughly one uniquely barcoded TCR beta cDNA molecule for every two T cells. To track age-related changes in TCR beta repertoire diversity, the study relied on deep sequencing normalized with unique cDNA molecular identifiers. Donors were grouped into four age groups: young (average roughly 16 years), middle-aged (39), aged (approximately 58) and long-lived (about 82). To avoid experimental bias, donors of different ages were distributed randomly across sequencing lanes. Using the same blood draw, the study looked at two additional independent replicas of 1 million unique cDNA reads for two donors, one aged 18 to 30 and the other aged 80 or older.

Donors were a few dozen systemically healthy Caucasian individuals from Russia aged roughly 6 to 90 years. Approximately 10 milliliters of peripheral blood were collected from each donor into EDTA-treated Vacutainer tubes. Ficoll-Paque density-gradient centrifugation was used to isolate PBMCs, with at least 7 million per sample. Total RNA, at least 5 micrograms per sample, was extracted from PBMCs with Trizol reagent. For every donor, an aliquot of PBMCs went through flow cytometry to measure the percentages of naive CD45RAhigh/CD27high T cells. Beyond this particular receptor, the publication reports: Because the CMV infection status of the donors was unknown, age-related changes in expanded clonotypes may potentially have been confounded. A strong correlation was found between observed TCR beta diversity and the percentage of naive T cells measured by flow cytometry. Total diversity estimates from one million sequenced T cells were considered lower bounds and underestimates. Observed TCR beta diversity per million T cells fell roughly linearly with age, and a significant reduction was already apparent by age about 43. Because profiling used bulk unsorted PBMCs, naive and antigen-experienced compartments could not be compared conclusively. Compared with the aged group, the long-lived group had more naive CD4+ T cells, fewer expanded clones and increased TCR diversity, a pattern suggesting age selection.

Library preparation employed 5' RACE. Sequencing instrument: Illumina HiSeq 2500. A second about 7 to 12 cycle PCR used a sample-barcoded 5' primer and a J-beta primer mix. A template-switch 5' adaptor carrying 12 random nucleotides introduced a unique molecular identifier onto each TCR beta cDNA molecule. At least 3 million CDR3-containing paired-end reads were obtained from each sample. First-strand cDNA was synthesized from all RNA with the Mint cDNA synthesis kit, primed by a TRBC-specific oligonucleotide. All cDNA was treated with uracil-DNA glycosylase and then went through a first 18-cycle PCR with the universal primers M1SS and BC2_uni_R. In the authors' own workflow: For normalization, 1 million high-quality reads, each with a distinct molecular identifier, were randomly selected from each sample. Instead of being binned into consensus sequences, reads that shared molecular identifiers were thrown out. CDR3 identification, clonotype clustering and error correction used MiTCR with a Q25 quality threshold and the strictest error-elimination algorithm. Lower-bound total TCR beta diversity was estimated with a nonparametric unseen species model using Euler transformation. The public reads were reprocessed in TCRdb via fastp at Q25 and MiXCR, keeping in-frame beta chains. Every distinct CDR3 protein forms one entry, paired with its most common genes and DNA. The V and J calls follow TCRdb's processing rather than the paper's. Counted in this sample were about 1.8 million distinct CDR3 sequences; about 50% of them appeared once. The ten biggest clones cover more than 2% of the sample.

This sequence originates from a woman aged 40 to 50 in good health. The sequenced sample consisted of blood. The chain was built from TRBV7-9 and TRBJ2-7; 12 bases in the junction line up with TRBD1. The nucleotide sequence reads as follows: TGTGCCAGCAGCTGGGGACAGGGGGCTGCCGAGCAGTACTTC. The translation is CASSWGQGAAEQYF.